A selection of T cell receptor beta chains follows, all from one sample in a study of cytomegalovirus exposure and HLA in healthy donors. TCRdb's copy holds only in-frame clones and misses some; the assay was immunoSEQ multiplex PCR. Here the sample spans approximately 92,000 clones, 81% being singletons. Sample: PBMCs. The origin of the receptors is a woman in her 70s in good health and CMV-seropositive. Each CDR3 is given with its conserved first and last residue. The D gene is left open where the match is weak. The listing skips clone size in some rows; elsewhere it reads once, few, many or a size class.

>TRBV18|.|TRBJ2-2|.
CASSPPSSTNTGELFF
TGTGCCAGCTCACCACCCTCCTCGACTAACACCGGGGAGCTGTTTTTT
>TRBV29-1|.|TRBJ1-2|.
CSVETANYGYTF
TGCAGCGTTGAGACAGCTAACTATGGCTACACCTTC
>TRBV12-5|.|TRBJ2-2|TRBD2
CASGDASGANTGELFF
TGTGCTAGTGGTGATGCTAGCGGGGCTAACACCGGGGAGCTGTTTTTT
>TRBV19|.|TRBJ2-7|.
CASSIPGQRNEQYF
TGTGCCAGTAGTATACCCGGACAGAGAAACGAGCAGTACTTC
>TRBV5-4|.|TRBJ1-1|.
CASSFWNTEAFF
TGTGCCAGCAGCTTCTGGAACACTGAAGCTTTCTTT
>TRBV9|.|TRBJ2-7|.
CASSVGGPSVSYEQYF
TGTGCCAGCAGCGTAGGAGGTCCGTCCGTCAGTTACGAGCAGTACTTC
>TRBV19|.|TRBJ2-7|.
CASSIGPQRGSAEQYF
TGTGCCAGTAGTATAGGTCCTCAGAGGGGGAGCGCTGAGCAGTACTTC
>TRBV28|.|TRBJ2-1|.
CASTVDSYYNEQFF
TGTGCCAGCACCGTAGACTCATACTACAATGAGCAGTTCTTC
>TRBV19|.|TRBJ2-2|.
CASSMGDLGRELFF
TGTGCCAGTAGTATGGGAGATTTGGGCAGGGAGCTGTTTTTT
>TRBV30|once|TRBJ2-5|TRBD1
CAWSRDRVSETQYF
TGTGCCTGGAGCCGGGACAGGGTATCGGAGACCCAGTACTTC
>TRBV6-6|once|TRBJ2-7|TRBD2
CASSYRLAGNQEQYF
TGTGCCAGCAGTTACCGACTAGCGGGAAACCAAGAGCAGTACTTC
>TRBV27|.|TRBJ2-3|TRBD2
CASSLRLAGRDTQYF
TGTGCCAGCAGCCTCCGACTAGCGGGCCGAGATACGCAGTATTTT
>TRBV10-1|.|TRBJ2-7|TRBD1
CASGDRANEQYF
TGCGCCAGCGGGGACAGGGCGAACGAGCAGTACTTC
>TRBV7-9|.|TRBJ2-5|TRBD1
CASSLQTGGGQETQYF
TGTGCCAGCAGCCTCCAGACAGGGGGCGGCCAAGAGACCCAGTACTTC
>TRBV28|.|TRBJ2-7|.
CASSSINEQYF
TGTGCCAGCAGTAGCATAAACGAGCAGTACTTC
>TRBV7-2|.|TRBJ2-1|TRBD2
CASSRTSGWQFF
TGTGCCAGCAGCCGGACTAGCGGATGGCAGTTCTTC
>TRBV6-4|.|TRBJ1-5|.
CASSVGADQPQHF
TGTGCCAGCAGTGTCGGAGCGGATCAGCCCCAGCATTTT
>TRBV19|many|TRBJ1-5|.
CASSMTGNSNQPQHF
TGTGCCAGTAGTATGACGGGAAATAGCAATCAGCCCCAGCATTTT
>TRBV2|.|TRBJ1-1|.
CASSAQGYTEAFF
TGTGCCAGCAGTGCACAGGGTTACACTGAAGCTTTCTTT
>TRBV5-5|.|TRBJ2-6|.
CASSLDSSGANVLTF
TGTGCCAGCAGCTTGGACAGCTCTGGGGCCAACGTCCTGACTTTC
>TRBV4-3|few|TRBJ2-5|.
CASSQRHGETQYF
TGCGCCAGCAGCCAGCGACATGGAGAGACCCAGTACTTC
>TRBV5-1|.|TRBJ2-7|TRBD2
CASSWFTSGGASYEQYF
TGCGCCAGCAGCTGGTTTACTAGCGGGGGAGCTTCCTACGAGCAGTACTTC
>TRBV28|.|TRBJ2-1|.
CASSPSDSPYSDEQFF
TGTGCCAGCAGTCCATCAGACTCGCCCTATTCCGATGAGCAGTTCTTC
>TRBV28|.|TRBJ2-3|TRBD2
CASTSTGLAGTDTQYF
TGTGCCAGCACCTCCACCGGCCTAGCGGGCACAGATACGCAGTATTTT
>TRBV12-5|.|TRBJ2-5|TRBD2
CASKREFQETQYF
TGTGCTAGTAAGCGGGAGTTCCAAGAGACCCAGTACTTC
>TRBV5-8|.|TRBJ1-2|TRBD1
CASSALTGTYGYTF
TGTGCCAGCAGCGCCCTGACAGGGACGTATGGCTACACCTTC
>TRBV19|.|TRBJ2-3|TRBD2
CASSSRLAGVGRTQYF
TGTGCCAGTAGTTCCCGACTAGCGGGAGTCGGTCGTACGCAGTATTTT
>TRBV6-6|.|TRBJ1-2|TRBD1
CASSYSSTGGADGYTF
TGTGCCAGCAGTTACTCATCAACAGGGGGCGCGGATGGCTACACCTTC
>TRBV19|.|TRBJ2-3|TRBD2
CASTGLADTQYF
TGTGCCAGTACTGGACTAGCGGATACGCAGTATTTT
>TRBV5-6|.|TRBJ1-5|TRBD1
CASSRGTGGWSSQPQHF
TGTGCCAGCAGCCGTGGGACAGGGGGCTGGAGCAGTCAGCCCCAGCATTTT
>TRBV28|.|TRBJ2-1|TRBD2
CASSLTSGASSYNEQFF
TGTGCCAGCAGTCTGACTAGCGGGGCCAGCTCCTACAATGAGCAGTTCTTC
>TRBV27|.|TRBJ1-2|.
CASSAGGTLHYGYTF
TGTGCCAGCAGCGCCGGGGGGACCCTCCACTATGGCTACACCTTC
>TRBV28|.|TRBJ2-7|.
CASSLEYEQYF
TGTGCCAGCAGTTTAGAGTACGAGCAGTACTTC
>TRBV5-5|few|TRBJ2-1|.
CASRSPGDAFDEQFF
TGTGCCAGCAGATCTCCGGGGGACGCTTTTGATGAGCAGTTCTTC
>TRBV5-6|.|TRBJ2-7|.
CASSSRVGTGLRTYEQYF
TGTGCCAGCAGCTCCCGCGTAGGAACGGGACTTCGGACCTACGAGCAGTACTTC
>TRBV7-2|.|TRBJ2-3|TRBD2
CASSLGLWGSGSADTQYF
TGTGCCAGCAGCTTAGGGCTGTGGGGTAGCGGGAGTGCAGATACGCAGTATTTT
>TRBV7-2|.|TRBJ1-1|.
CASSLRQPFEEAFF
TGTGCCAGCAGCTTACGACAGCCTTTTGAAGAAGCTTTCTTT
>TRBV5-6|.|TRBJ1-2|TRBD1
CASRNSGTGFGYTF
TGTGCCAGCAGGAACTCCGGGACAGGGTTCGGCTACACCTTC